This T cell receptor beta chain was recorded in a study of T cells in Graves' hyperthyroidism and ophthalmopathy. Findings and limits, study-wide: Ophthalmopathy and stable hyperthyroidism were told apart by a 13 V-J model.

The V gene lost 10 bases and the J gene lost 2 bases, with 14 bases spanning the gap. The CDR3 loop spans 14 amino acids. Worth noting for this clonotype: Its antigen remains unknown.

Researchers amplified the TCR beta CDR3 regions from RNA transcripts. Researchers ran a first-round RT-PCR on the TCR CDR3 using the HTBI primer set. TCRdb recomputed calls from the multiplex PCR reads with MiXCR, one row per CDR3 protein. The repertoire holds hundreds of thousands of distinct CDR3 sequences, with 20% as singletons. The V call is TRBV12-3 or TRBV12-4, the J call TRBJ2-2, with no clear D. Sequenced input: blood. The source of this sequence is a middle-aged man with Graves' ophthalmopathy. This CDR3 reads CAITPKRNTGELFF. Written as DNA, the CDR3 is TGTGCCATCACTCCCAAGAGAAACACCGGGGAGCTGTTTTTT.